This T cell receptor beta chain was captured by sequencing in a study of T-cell reconstitution after alpha-beta-depleted transplantation in children. Study results and limitations: Some patients' high day-60 TCRbeta diversity was attributed to recipient cells surviving conditioning. Among T cells one year after transplant, newly produced cells accounted for most counts and diversity. In patients about two months after transplant, alpha-beta T cells reportedly arose from several hundred expanded graft clones.

This CDR3 contains 15 residues. From germline, CDR1 is SQVTM and CDR2 ANQGSEA. Trimming removed 6 bases from V and 4 bases from J, with 22 bases in between. Regarding this clonotype: As yet, its antigen is unknown.

Using unique molecular identifiers, the investigators prepared the TCRbeta library. Via MiXCR, TCRdb re-called the PCR reads, giving one row per CDR3 protein. The profile shows 200,000 to 300,000 distinct CDR3 sequences, roughly 24% of them singletons. The rearrangement joins TRBV29-1 to TRBJ2-7; D may be TRBD1 or TRBD2 (5 bases each). The origin of this receptor is a girl aged 2 to 9 with Fanconi anemia, due to receive a stem cell transplant. This specimen was PBMCs, taken before TCRalphabeta/CD19-depleted stem cell transplant. CDR3 amino acids: CSVDHIYEGRYEQYF. CDR3 coding DNA: TGCAGCGTCGACCATATATATGAGGGGCGTTACGAGCAGTACTTC.